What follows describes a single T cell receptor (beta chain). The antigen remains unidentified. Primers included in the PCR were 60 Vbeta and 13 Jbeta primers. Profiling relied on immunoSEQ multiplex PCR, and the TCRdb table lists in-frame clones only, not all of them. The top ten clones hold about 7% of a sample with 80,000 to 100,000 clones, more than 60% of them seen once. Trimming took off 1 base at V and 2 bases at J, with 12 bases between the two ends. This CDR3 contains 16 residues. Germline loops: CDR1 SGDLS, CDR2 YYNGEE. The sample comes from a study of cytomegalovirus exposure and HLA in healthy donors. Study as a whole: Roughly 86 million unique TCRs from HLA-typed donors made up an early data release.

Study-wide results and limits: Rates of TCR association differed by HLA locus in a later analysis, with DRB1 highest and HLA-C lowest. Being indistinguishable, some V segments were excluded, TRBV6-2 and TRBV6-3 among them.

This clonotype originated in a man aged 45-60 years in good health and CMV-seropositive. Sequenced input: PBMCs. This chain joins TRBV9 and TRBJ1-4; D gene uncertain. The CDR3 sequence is CASSVTPLATNEKLFF. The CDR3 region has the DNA TGTGCCAGCAGCGTAACCCCGTTAGCCACTAATGAAAAACTGTTTTTT.